This is a list of T cell receptor beta chains from one sample in a study of beta chain features in type 1 diabetes. Profiling relied on immunoSEQ multiplex PCR, and the TCRdb table lists in-frame clones only, not all of them. The sample lists approximately 340,000 clones; about 16% were seen once. The sample taken for sequencing was naive CD4+ T cells from blood. The receptors come from a woman under 30 in good health. CDR3s include the opening cysteine and the closing phenylalanine or tryptophan. Fields, in order: D gene, J gene, clone size, V gene, CDR3 DNA, CDR3 protein. The D gene is left open where the match is weak. Some rows mark clone size as missing; the rest say once, few, many or name a class of expanded clone.

D gene: .
J gene: TRBJ1-2
clone size: .
V gene: TRBV6-5
CDR3 DNA: TGTGCCAGCAGTTACTCGAGTCACCAGGACTATGGCTACACCTTC
CDR3 protein: CASSYSSHQDYGYTF

D gene: TRBD1
J gene: TRBJ1-2
clone size: few
V gene: TRBV30
CDR3 DNA: TGTGCCTGGATCGACAGGGGGGGTAAAGGCTACACCTTC
CDR3 protein: CAWIDRGGKGYTF

D gene: .
J gene: TRBJ1-4
clone size: once
V gene: TRBV4-1
CDR3 DNA: TGCGCCAGCAGCCAAGTGGGGGCCTTGGGTGAAAAACTGTTTTTT
CDR3 protein: CASSQVGALGEKLFF

D gene: .
J gene: TRBJ1-1
clone size: .
V gene: TRBV5-1
CDR3 DNA: TGCGCCAGCAGCGCACCAAGGGGATCCGTCACTGAAGCTTTCTTT
CDR3 protein: CASSAPRGSVTEAFF

D gene: TRBD1
J gene: TRBJ1-5
clone size: few
V gene: TRBV29-1
CDR3 DNA: TGCAGCGTGGGACAGGGGAATCAGCCCCAGCATTTT
CDR3 protein: CSVGQGNQPQHF

D gene: TRBD2
J gene: TRBJ2-1
clone size: once
V gene: TRBV5-1
CDR3 DNA: TGCGCCAGCAGCTTGGCCCTGACTAGCGGGAGTAGTTACAATGAGCAGTTCTTC
CDR3 protein: CASSLALTSGSSYNEQFF

D gene: .
J gene: TRBJ2-2
clone size: few
V gene: TRBV5-1
CDR3 DNA: TGCGCCAGCACTACGAGCAGGGCCACCGGGGAGCTGTTTTTT
CDR3 protein: CASTTSRATGELFF

D gene: .
J gene: TRBJ2-1
clone size: .
V gene: TRBV19
CDR3 DNA: TGTGCCAGTAGTCCCCTCGGGAGAAGCTCCTACAATGAGCAGTTCTTC
CDR3 protein: CASSPLGRSSYNEQFF

D gene: .
J gene: TRBJ2-7
clone size: few
V gene: TRBV7-2
CDR3 DNA: TGTGCCAGCAGCTCTCCGGGGTCCTACGAGCAGTACTTC
CDR3 protein: CASSSPGSYEQYF

D gene: TRBD1
J gene: TRBJ1-2
clone size: .
V gene: TRBV11-1
CDR3 DNA: TGTGCCAGCAGCCCATGGACAGGGGGCTCCTTTGGCTACACCTTC
CDR3 protein: CASSPWTGGSFGYTF

D gene: .
J gene: TRBJ2-7
clone size: few
V gene: TRBV30
CDR3 DNA: TGTGCCTGGAGTGTCTGGAGCGGGCGCTACGAGCAGTACTTC
CDR3 protein: CAWSVWSGRYEQYF

D gene: .
J gene: TRBJ2-7
clone size: few
V gene: TRBV7-2
CDR3 DNA: TGTGCCAGCAGCTTACATTCCGGCGGGGCCTCCTACGAGCAGTACTTC
CDR3 protein: CASSLHSGGASYEQYF

D gene: .
J gene: TRBJ1-5
clone size: .
V gene: TRBV30
CDR3 DNA: TGTGCCTGGAGTGTAAGGGAGACTCAGCCCCAGCATTTT
CDR3 protein: CAWSVRETQPQHF

D gene: TRBD2
J gene: TRBJ2-3
clone size: .
V gene: TRBV9
CDR3 DNA: TGTGCCAGCAGCGTAGCGGGAGCGGGAGGTAGCACAGATACGCAGTATTTT
CDR3 protein: CASSVAGAGGSTDTQYF

D gene: .
J gene: TRBJ2-7
clone size: few
V gene: TRBV13
CDR3 DNA: TGTGCCAGCAGAGTTCGAATAGCCGTTACCTACGAGCAGTACTTC
CDR3 protein: CASRVRIAVTYEQYF

D gene: .
J gene: TRBJ1-2
clone size: few
V gene: TRBV7-9
CDR3 DNA: TGTGCCAGCAGCCTACAGCCAAACTATGGCTACACCTTC
CDR3 protein: CASSLQPNYGYTF

D gene: .
J gene: TRBJ2-7
clone size: .
V gene: TRBV28
CDR3 DNA: TGTGCCAGCAATGAGCCGGGACACCTCTCCTACGAGCAGTACTTC
CDR3 protein: CASNEPGHLSYEQYF

D gene: TRBD2
J gene: TRBJ2-1
clone size: .
V gene: TRBV11-2
CDR3 DNA: TGTGCCAGCAGCCCTCGACTAGCGGGTGGGTACAATGAGCAGTTCTTC
CDR3 protein: CASSPRLAGGYNEQFF

D gene: TRBD1
J gene: TRBJ2-1
clone size: .
V gene: TRBV7-8
CDR3 DNA: TGTGCCAGCAGCTATCGGACAGGGGGAATTGATGAGCAGTTCTTC
CDR3 protein: CASSYRTGGIDEQFF

D gene: TRBD1
J gene: TRBJ1-5
clone size: few
V gene: TRBV29-1
CDR3 DNA: TGCAGCGTTGCATCCGGGACAGGCGATCAGCCCCAGCATTTT
CDR3 protein: CSVASGTGDQPQHF

D gene: TRBD2
J gene: TRBJ2-5
clone size: few
V gene: TRBV25-1
CDR3 DNA: TGTGCCAGCAGTGACGTGACTAGCGCCCTACCCCGGGGAGAGACCCAGTACTTC
CDR3 protein: CASSDVTSALPRGETQYF

D gene: TRBD2
J gene: TRBJ2-7
clone size: few
V gene: TRBV18
CDR3 DNA: TGTGCCAGCTCATCCACCGGGACTAGCGTCTCCGAGCAGTACTTC
CDR3 protein: CASSSTGTSVSEQYF

D gene: .
J gene: TRBJ1-1
clone size: few
V gene: TRBV30
CDR3 DNA: TGTGCCTGGAGTCGTATGAACACTGAAGCTTTCTTT
CDR3 protein: CAWSRMNTEAFF

D gene: TRBD1
J gene: TRBJ1-1
clone size: few
V gene: TRBV30
CDR3 DNA: TGTGCCTGGGCCACCGGGACAGGGGGCAACACTGAAGCTTTCTTT
CDR3 protein: CAWATGTGGNTEAFF

D gene: .
J gene: TRBJ2-5
clone size: few
V gene: TRBV7-9
CDR3 DNA: TGTGCCAGCAGCTTTCAACTCTCTCAAGAGACCCAGTACTTC
CDR3 protein: CASSFQLSQETQYF

D gene: .
J gene: TRBJ2-2
clone size: few
V gene: TRBV28
CDR3 DNA: TGTGCCAGCGGGAGGAACACCGGGGAGCTGTTTTTT
CDR3 protein: CASGRNTGELFF

D gene: .
J gene: TRBJ1-5
clone size: .
V gene: TRBV25-1
CDR3 DNA: TGTGCCAGCAGTCCCGCGGGAAGGGGACATCAGCCCCAGCATTTT
CDR3 protein: CASSPAGRGHQPQHF

D gene: .
J gene: TRBJ2-7
clone size: .
V gene: TRBV28
CDR3 DNA: TGTGCCGCGGCCCCCCTGTGGCGGGAGCAGTACTTC
CDR3 protein: CAAAPLWREQYF

D gene: TRBD2
J gene: TRBJ2-1
clone size: few
V gene: TRBV15
CDR3 DNA: TGTGCCACCAAGACTAGCGGGAGATTCAATGAGCAGTTCTTC
CDR3 protein: CATKTSGRFNEQFF

D gene: TRBD2
J gene: TRBJ2-7
clone size: .
V gene: TRBV2
CDR3 DNA: TGTGCCAGCAGTGAGGACAGCGGGAGGGCCCACGAGCAGTACTTC
CDR3 protein: CASSEDSGRAHEQYF

D gene: TRBD1
J gene: TRBJ2-2
clone size: few
V gene: TRBV5-4
CDR3 DNA: TGTGCCAGCAGCTCACCGGCTGGGACAGGCAACACCGGGGAGCTGTTTTTT
CDR3 protein: CASSSPAGTGNTGELFF